What follows are 23 T cell receptor beta chains derived from one specimen sequenced in a study of HIV-infected patients and healthy controls. cDNA was made from roughly 500 ng RNA using alpha and beta constant primers. Alpha and beta chain libraries were made separately by chain-specific third strand synthesis with multiplexing indices. TCRdb called the 5' RACE reads again in MiXCR, with one record for every CDR3 protein. The table has more than 10,000 distinct CDR3 sequences, around 8% seen once. All unsorted peripheral T cells were captured because whole blood was used without fractionation. Source material: blood. These receptors originate from an adult in good health.

The rearrangement uses TRBV11-1 and TRBJ2-1, with a possible D match to TRBD1 (6 bases). Germline V gives CDR1 SGHAT, CDR2 FQDESV (reference sequence). Between the trimmed V and J ends, which lost 5 bases and 7 bases, there was a span of 9 bases. This CDR3 region has 12 residues. The CDR3 nucleotides read TGTGCCAGCAGCCTAGACAGGAATGAGCAGTTCTTC. Its translation is CASSLDRNEQFF.

This clonotype is medium-sized by share. The rearrangement joins TRBV9 to TRBJ1-1; D remains unclear. The V end lost 3 bases, the J end lost 4 bases, and 10 bases lay between the germline ends. The CDR3 extends over 13 amino acids. Germline V gene data show CDR1 as SGDLS and CDR2 as YYNGEE. CDR3 loop: CASSGNGLTEAFF. The CDR3 DNA reads as TGTGCCAGCAGCGGCAACGGCCTCACTGAAGCTTTCTTT. Full variable domain (rest looked up from reference TRBV9 and TRBJ1-1): DSGVTQTPKHLITATGQRVTLRCSPRSGDLSVYWYQQSLDQGLQFLIQYYNGEERAKGNILERFSAQQFPDLHSELNLSSLELGDSALYFCASSGNGLTEAFFGQGTRLTVV.

This clonotype is medium-sized within its sample. The chain employs TRBV14 and TRBJ2-1; D is possibly TRBD2 (5 bases). CDR1 and CDR2 (germline): SGHDN, FVKESK. The germline V and J ends were trimmed by 4 bases and 5 bases, with 9 bases remaining between them. This CDR3 comprises 13 residues. The CDR3 DNA follows: TGTGCCAGCAGCCCGGGGTCACACAATGAGCAGTTCTTC. Its protein product is CASSPGSHNEQFF.

This clonotype has only a few counts. This chain connects TRBV6-5 to TRBJ1-2; 7 nucleotides agree with TRBD1. The CDR3 has 16 residues. Per germline, CDR1 MNHEY and CDR2 SVGAGI. Losses at the gene ends were 2 bases for V and 4 bases for J; bases not matched to a gene: 10. This CDR3 is CASSYTRTGGGYGYTF. The CDR3 DNA is TGTGCCAGCAGTTACACCCGGACAGGAGGGGGCTATGGCTACACCTTC.

This clonotype has at least ten counts. V is TRBV6-1 and J is TRBJ2-7, with TRBD2 matching over 8 bases. The CDR3 spans 16 residues. Looked up from germline, CDR1 is MNHNS and CDR2 is SASEGT. V trimming: 2 bases; J trimming: 0 bases; junction bases outside the gene matches: 6. The CDR3: CASSEYGGGSSYEQYF. The CDR3 DNA sequence: TGTGCCAGCAGTGAATACGGCGGGGGGTCCTCCTACGAGCAGTACTTC.

The rearrangement uses TRBV7-8 and TRBJ2-1; D remains ambiguous. Germline lookup yields CDR1 SGHVS and CDR2 FQNEAQ. The CDR3 spans 11 residues. V lost 7 bases to trimming and J lost 2 bases, with 3 bases between them. The CDR3 region is CASMPYNEQFF. The CDR3 region has the DNA TGTGCCAGCATGCCCTACAATGAGCAGTTCTTC.

This clonotype is medium-sized by share. The CDR3 here is CATSRRPGAPYEQYF. CDR3 DNA: TGTGCCACCAGCAGACGGCCCGGAGCCCCTTACGAGCAGTACTTC. The V call is TRBV15, the J call TRBJ2-7; unclear D gene. This CDR3 spans 15 amino acids. Germline V gene sequence: CDR1 LNHNV, CDR2 YYDKDF (reference sequence). Trimming took off 2 bases at V and 4 bases at J, with 15 bases between the two ends.

Only a few counts were recorded for this clonotype. The junction and the germline gene differ at one end; a read error may be behind it. The chain uses TRBV20-1 and TRBJ1-5; TRBD1 agrees at 9 bases. CDR3 length: 17 residues. CDR1 and CDR2 from the germline V gene are DFQATT and SNEGSKA (reference sequence). CDR3 protein: CSARVDRGITGNQPQHF. The CDR3 nucleotides are TGCAGTGCCAGAGTCGACAGGGGGATTACGGGCAATCAGCCCCAGCATTTT.

This clonotype was recorded at least ten times. The V and J genes are TRBV7-2 and TRBJ1-6; D ambiguous. Germline V gives CDR1 SGHTA, CDR2 FQGNSA. V shed 2 bases and J shed 6 bases, with 8 bases lying between them. CDR3 length: 14 amino acids. The CDR3 here is CASSLNPPNSPLHF. CDR3 in DNA: TGTGCCAGCAGCTTAAACCCCCCTAATTCACCCCTCCACTTT.

This clonotype was recorded at least ten times. The chain links TRBV29-1 to TRBJ2-7, with TRBD1 matching over 11 bases. Per germline, CDR1 SQVTM and CDR2 ANQGSEA. V shed 5 bases and J 7 bases; nucleotides not matched to a gene: 10. CDR3 size: 14 residues. The CDR3 spells CSVLGQGAIGEQYF. The CDR3 DNA is TGCAGCGTTCTAGGACAGGGGGCAATTGGAGAGCAGTACTTC.

Within the sample, this clonotype is medium-sized. The chain recombines TRBV7-2 with TRBJ2-1; D unclear. CDR1 SGHTA and CDR2 FQGNSA come from the germline V gene. This CDR3 region has 15 residues. The ends were cut back, 0 bases at V and 5 bases at J, with 11 bases in the middle. CDR3 region: CASSLAGLGNNEQFF. The CDR3, as DNA: TGTGCCAGCAGCTTAGCGGGGTTAGGAAACAATGAGCAGTTCTTC.

In its sample, this clonotype was seen many times. The chain uses TRBV7-6 and TRBJ1-3; maybe TRBD1 (6 bases). The CDR3 is 15 amino acids. The ends were cut back, 4 bases at V and 0 bases at J, with 10 bases in the middle. Germline CDR1 SGHVS, CDR2 FNYEAQ. CDR3 nucleotides: TGTGCCAGCAGCTCCGGACAGTTCTCTGGAAACACCATATATTTT. The encoded protein is CASSSGQFSGNTIYF.

This clonotype is labeled as medium-sized (0.01 to 0.1%). V and J are TRBV7-2 and TRBJ2-7, with a weak D call TRBD2 (6 bases). The germline V and J ends were trimmed by 1 base and 2 bases, with 9 bases remaining between them. The CDR3 runs to 14 residues. Germline lookup yields CDR1 SGHTA and CDR2 FQGNSA. The DNA of the CDR3 is TGTGCCAGCAGCTTAGGCGGGGTTCCCTACGAGCAGTACTTC. It yields the protein CASSLGGVPYEQYF.

In its sample, this clonotype ranks as medium-sized. V is TRBV6-2 or TRBV6-3 and J is TRBJ2-1, with D perhaps being TRBD1 or TRBD2 (5 bases each). With 0 bases removed from V and 8 bases from J, the gap between germline ends came to 11 bases. CDR3 length: 14 residues. Germline CDR1 MNHEY, CDR2 SVGEGT. CDR3 DNA: TGTGCCAGCAGTTACTCGTCCGTGGGGGATGAGCAGTTCTTC. Translating it yields CASSYSSVGDEQFF.

This clonotype is medium-sized (0.01 to 0.1%) in the sample. The rearrangement joins TRBV3-1 to TRBJ1-1; D gene uncertain. The length of the CDR3 is 14 residues. V gave up 3 bases and J gave up 7 bases, with 15 bases separating them. The germline gives CDR1 LGHDT, CDR2 YNNKEL (reference sequence). CDR3 in amino acids: CASSHPPERVEAFF. The CDR3 region has the DNA TGTGCCAGCAGCCATCCGCCGGAGCGGGTTGAAGCTTTCTTT.

This clonotype was observed a handful of times. The chain carries TRBV20-1 and TRBJ1-2; TRBD1 might be the D (6 bases). V was pared by 6 bases and J by 4 bases, with 12 bases between. The V gene's germline CDR1 is DFQATT and CDR2 SNEGSKA (reference sequence). CDR3 length equals 12 residues. CDR3 protein: CSAMTGAYGYTF. CDR3 nucleotide sequence: TGCAGTGCCATGACAGGTGCCTATGGCTACACCTTC.

This clonotype is medium-sized (0.01 to 0.1%). The chain recombines TRBV7-9 with TRBJ2-3; 10 bases agree with TRBD1. Trimming at V came to 5 bases and at J to 8 bases, leaving 10 bases not matched to a gene. Germline V gene data show CDR1 as SEHNR and CDR2 as FQNEAQ (reference sequence). The CDR3 has 15 residues. The CDR3 bases are TGTGCCAGCAGCCCCCGGACAGGGGGAACCGGTACGCAGTATTTT. Its translation: CASSPRTGGTGTQYF.

This clonotype was picked up many times. The chain employs TRBV18 and TRBJ2-7; TRBD1 aligns across 9 bases. Looked up from germline, CDR1 is KGHSH and CDR2 is LQKENI. Losses at the gene ends were 3 bases for V and 3 bases for J; bases not matched to a gene: 0. The CDR3 consists of 13 residues. CDR3 DNA: TGTGCCAGCTCACCGACAGGGGGCTACGAGCAGTACTTC. It codes for CASSPTGGYEQYF.

In this sample, this clonotype turned up many times. This chain links TRBV11-2 with TRBJ2-3; 9 bases fit TRBD2. Germline CDR1 and CDR2: SGHAT and FQNNGV. V lost 1 base to trimming and J lost 2 bases; unmatched junction nucleotides: 7. CDR3 size: 17 residues. CDR3 coding DNA: TGTGCCAGCAGCTTAGCTATGCTAGCGGGGCTCACAGATACGCAGTATTTT. It translates to CASSLAMLAGLTDTQYF.

This clonotype qualifies as medium-sized. This rearrangement joins TRBV11-2 to TRBJ2-5, with D possibly being TRBD2 (6 bases). This CDR3 comprises 13 residues. CDR1 and CDR2 (germline): SGHAT, FQNNGV. Trimming cost V 5 bases and J 0 bases, with 7 bases left between them. CDR3 sequence (DNA): TGTGCCAGCAGCCGGGGGAACCAAGAGACCCAGTACTTC. Amino acid sequence: CASSRGNQETQYF.

This clonotype is medium-sized in the sample. The chain is built from TRBV19 and TRBJ2-3; 11 nucleotides align to TRBD2. V lost 4 bases and J lost 1; bases outside the gene matches: 4. Germline V gives CDR1 LNHDA, CDR2 SQIVND (reference sequence). CDR3 length: 16 amino acids. CDR3 sequence (DNA): TGTGCCAGTAGTACTACTAGCGGGAGAGGCACAGATACGCAGTATTTT. Translated, it gives CASSTTSGRGTDTQYF.

This clonotype ranks as medium-sized (0.01 to 0.1%). The chain recombines TRBV5-1 with TRBJ2-3, with D maybe TRBD1 (6 bases). Germline loops: CDR1 SGHRS, CDR2 YFSETQ. V gave up 0 bases and J gave up 3 bases, with 17 bases separating them. The CDR3 length is 17 residues. The CDR3 nucleotides are TGCGCCAGCAGCTTGGCAATCCTGGGGGCCGGGACAGATACGCAGTATTTT. Its translation: CASSLAILGAGTDTQYF.

By share, this clonotype ranks as medium-sized (0.01 to 0.1%). This rearrangement joins TRBV6-5 to TRBJ2-5; tentative D call: TRBD2 (5 bases). Germline V gives CDR1 MNHEY, CDR2 SVGAGI. The germline V and J ends were trimmed by 1 base and 1 base, with 10 bases remaining between them. The CDR3 is 15 residues long. The CDR3 loop reads CASSYFRTPQETQYF. DNA of the CDR3: TGTGCCAGCAGTTACTTCAGGACTCCCCAAGAGACCCAGTACTTC.